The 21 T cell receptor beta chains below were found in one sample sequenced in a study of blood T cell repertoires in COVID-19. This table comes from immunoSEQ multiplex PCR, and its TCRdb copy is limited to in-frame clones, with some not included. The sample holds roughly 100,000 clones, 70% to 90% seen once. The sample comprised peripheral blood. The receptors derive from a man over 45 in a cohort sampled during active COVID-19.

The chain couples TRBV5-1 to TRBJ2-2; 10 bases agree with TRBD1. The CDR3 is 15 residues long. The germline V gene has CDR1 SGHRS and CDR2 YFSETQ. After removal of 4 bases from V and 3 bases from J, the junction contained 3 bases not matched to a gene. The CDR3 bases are TGCGCCAGCAGCGTGGGGACAGGGGACACCGGGGAGCTGTTTTTT. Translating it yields CASSVGTGDTGELFF. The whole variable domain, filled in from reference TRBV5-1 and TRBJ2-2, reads KAGVTQTPRYLIKTRGQQVTLSCSPISGHRSVSWYQQTPGQGLQFLFEYFSETQRNKGNFPGRFSGRQFSNSRSEMNVSTLELGDSALYLCASSVGTGDTGELFFGEGSRLTVL.

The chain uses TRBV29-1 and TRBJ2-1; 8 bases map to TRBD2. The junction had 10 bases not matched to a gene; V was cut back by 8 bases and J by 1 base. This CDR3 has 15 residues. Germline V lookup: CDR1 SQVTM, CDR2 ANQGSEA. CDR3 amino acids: CSITGTSVSYNEQFF. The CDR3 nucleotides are TGCAGCATAACCGGGACTAGTGTTTCCTACAATGAGCAGTTCTTC.

The CDR3 here is CASSPVLAGGRSTDTQYF. In nucleotides, the CDR3 is TGTGCCAGCAGCCCAGTCTTAGCGGGGGGGCGGAGCACAGATACGCAGTATTTT. J is TRBJ2-3 and V is TRBV4-2, with 11 bases matching TRBD2. The CDR3 runs 18 residues. V trimming: 4 bases; J trimming: 0 bases; junction bases outside the gene matches: 9. Germline loops: CDR1 LGHNA, CDR2 YNFKEQ.

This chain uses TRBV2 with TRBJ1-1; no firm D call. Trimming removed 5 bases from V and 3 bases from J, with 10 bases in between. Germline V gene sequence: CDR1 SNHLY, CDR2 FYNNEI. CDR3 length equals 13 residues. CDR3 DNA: TGTGCCAGCAGTACCGAGGAGGACACTGAAGCTTTCTTT. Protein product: CASSTEEDTEAFF. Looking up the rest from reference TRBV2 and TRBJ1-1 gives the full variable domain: EPEVTQTPSHQVTQMGQEVILRCVPISNHLYFYWYRQILGQKVEFLVSFYNNEISEKSEIFDDQFSVERPDGSNFTLKIRSTKLEDSAMYFCASSTEEDTEAFFGQGTRLTVV.

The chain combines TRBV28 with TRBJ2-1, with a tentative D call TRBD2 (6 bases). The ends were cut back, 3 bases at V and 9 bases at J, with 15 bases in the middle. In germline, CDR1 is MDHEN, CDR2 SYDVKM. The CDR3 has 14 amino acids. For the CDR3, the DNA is TGTGCCAGCAGTTTGGTCGGCTTCGGGAGTGAGCAGTTCTTC. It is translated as CASSLVGFGSEQFF.

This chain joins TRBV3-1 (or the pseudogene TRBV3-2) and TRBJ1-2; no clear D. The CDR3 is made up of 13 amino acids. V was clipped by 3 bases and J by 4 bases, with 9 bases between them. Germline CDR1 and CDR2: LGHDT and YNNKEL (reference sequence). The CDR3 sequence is CASSHGRGYGYTF. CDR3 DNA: TGTGCCAGCAGCCACGGGAGAGGCTATGGCTACACCTTC.

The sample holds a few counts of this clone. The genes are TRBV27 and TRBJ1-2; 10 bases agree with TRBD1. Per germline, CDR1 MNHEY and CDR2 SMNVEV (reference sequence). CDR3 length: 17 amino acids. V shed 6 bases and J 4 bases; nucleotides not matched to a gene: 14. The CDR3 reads CASSRLGTGASVYGYTF. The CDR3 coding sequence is TGTGCCAGCAGCCGACTCGGGACAGGGGCGTCAGTCTATGGCTACACCTTC.

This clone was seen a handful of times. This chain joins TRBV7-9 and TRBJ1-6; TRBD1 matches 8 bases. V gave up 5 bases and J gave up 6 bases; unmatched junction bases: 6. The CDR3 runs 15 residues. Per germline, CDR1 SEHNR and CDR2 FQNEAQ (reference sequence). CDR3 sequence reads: CASSPRTGLNSPLHF. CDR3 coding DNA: TGTGCCAGCAGCCCTCGGACAGGGCTTAATTCACCCCTCCACTTT.

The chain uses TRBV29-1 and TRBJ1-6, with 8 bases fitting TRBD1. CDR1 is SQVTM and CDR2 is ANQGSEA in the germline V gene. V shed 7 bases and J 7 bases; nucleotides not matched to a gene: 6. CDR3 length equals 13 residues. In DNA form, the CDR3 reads TGCAGCGCGCGGGACAGGCCCAATTCACCCCTCCACTTT. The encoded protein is CSARDRPNSPLHF.

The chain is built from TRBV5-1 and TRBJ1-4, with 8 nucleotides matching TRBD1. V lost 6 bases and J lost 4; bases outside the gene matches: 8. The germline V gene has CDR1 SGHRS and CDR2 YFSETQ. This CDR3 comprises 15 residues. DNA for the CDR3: TGCGCCAGCAATCCAGGGGGCAATATTAATGAAAAACTGTTTTTT. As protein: CASNPGGNINEKLFF. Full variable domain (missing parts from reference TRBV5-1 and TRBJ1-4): KAGVTQTPRYLIKTRGQQVTLSCSPISGHRSVSWYQQTPGQGLQFLFEYFSETQRNKGNFPGRFSGRQFSNSRSEMNVSTLELGDSALYLCASNPGGNINEKLFFGSGTQLSVL.

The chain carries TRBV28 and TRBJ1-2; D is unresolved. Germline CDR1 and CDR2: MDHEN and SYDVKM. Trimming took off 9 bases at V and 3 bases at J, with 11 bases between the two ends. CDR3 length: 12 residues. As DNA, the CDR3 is TGTGCCAGTCGGGGAGTCGACTATGGCTACACCTTC. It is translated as CASRGVDYGYTF.

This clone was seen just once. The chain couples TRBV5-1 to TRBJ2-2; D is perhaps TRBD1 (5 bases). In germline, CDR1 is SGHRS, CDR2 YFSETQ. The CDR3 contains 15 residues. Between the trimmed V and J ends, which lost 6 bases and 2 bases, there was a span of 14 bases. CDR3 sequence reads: CASKQATGNTGELFF. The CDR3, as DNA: TGCGCCAGCAAGCAGGCTACAGGAAACACCGGGGAGCTGTTTTTT.

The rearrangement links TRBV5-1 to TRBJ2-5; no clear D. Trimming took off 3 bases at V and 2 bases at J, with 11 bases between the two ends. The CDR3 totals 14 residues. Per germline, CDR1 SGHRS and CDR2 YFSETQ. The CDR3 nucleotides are TGCGCCAGCAGCTCCGGGTTGGGTCAAGAGACCCAGTACTTC. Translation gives CASSSGLGQETQYF. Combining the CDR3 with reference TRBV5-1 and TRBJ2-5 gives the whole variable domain KAGVTQTPRYLIKTRGQQVTLSCSPISGHRSVSWYQQTPGQGLQFLFEYFSETQRNKGNFPGRFSGRQFSNSRSEMNVSTLELGDSALYLCASSSGLGQETQYFGPGTRLLVL.

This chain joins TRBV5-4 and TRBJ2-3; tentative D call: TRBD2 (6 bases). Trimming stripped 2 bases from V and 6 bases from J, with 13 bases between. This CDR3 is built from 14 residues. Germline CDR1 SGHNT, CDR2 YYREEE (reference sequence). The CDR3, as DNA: TGTGCCAGCAGCTTCGGGTCTAGCGCGGATACGCAGTATTTT. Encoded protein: CASSFGSSADTQYF.

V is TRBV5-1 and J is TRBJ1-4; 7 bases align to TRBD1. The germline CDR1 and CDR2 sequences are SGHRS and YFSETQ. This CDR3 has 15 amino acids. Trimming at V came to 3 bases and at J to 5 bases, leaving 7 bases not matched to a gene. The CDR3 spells CASSWAGQSNEKLFF. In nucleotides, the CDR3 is TGCGCCAGCAGCTGGGCGGGACAGAGCAATGAAAAACTGTTTTTT.

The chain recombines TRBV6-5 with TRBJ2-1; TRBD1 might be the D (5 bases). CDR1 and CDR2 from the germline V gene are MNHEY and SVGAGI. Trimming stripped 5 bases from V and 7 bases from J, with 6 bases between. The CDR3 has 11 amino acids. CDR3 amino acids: CASSRGNEQFF. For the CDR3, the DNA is TGTGCCAGCAGTAGGGGTAATGAGCAGTTCTTC.

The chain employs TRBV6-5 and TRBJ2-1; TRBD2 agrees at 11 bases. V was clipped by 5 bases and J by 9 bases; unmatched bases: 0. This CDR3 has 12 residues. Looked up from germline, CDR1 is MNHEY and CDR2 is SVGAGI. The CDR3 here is CASSLAGGEQFF. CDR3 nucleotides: TGTGCCAGCAGTCTAGCGGGGGGTGAGCAGTTCTTC.

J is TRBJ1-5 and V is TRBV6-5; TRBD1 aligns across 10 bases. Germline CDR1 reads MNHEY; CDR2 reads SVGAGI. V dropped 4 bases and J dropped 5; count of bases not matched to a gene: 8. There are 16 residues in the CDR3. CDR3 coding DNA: TGTGCCAGCAGTTCCTCCAGACAGGGGGCACATCAGCCCCAGCATTTT. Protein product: CASSSSRQGAHQPQHF.

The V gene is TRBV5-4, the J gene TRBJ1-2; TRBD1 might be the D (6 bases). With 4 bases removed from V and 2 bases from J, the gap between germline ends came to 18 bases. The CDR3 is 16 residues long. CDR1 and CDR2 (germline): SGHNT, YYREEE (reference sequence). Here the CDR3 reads CASSAGQRNFNYGYTF. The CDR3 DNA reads TGTGCCAGCAGCGCAGGACAGCGTAACTTCAACTATGGCTACACCTTC.

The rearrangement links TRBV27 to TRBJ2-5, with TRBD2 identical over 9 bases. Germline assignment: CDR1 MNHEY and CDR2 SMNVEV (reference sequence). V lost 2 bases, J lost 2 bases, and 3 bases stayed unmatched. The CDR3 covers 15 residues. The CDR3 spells CASSLGTSNQETQYF. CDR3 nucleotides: TGTGCCAGCAGTTTAGGGACTAGCAATCAAGAGACCCAGTACTTC.

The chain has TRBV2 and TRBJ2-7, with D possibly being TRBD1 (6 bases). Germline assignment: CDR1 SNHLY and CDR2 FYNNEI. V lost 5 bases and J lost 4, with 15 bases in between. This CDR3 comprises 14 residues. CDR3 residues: CASSRTDELYEQYV. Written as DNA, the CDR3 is TGTGCCAGCAGTAGGACAGATGAGCTATACGAGCAGTACGTC.